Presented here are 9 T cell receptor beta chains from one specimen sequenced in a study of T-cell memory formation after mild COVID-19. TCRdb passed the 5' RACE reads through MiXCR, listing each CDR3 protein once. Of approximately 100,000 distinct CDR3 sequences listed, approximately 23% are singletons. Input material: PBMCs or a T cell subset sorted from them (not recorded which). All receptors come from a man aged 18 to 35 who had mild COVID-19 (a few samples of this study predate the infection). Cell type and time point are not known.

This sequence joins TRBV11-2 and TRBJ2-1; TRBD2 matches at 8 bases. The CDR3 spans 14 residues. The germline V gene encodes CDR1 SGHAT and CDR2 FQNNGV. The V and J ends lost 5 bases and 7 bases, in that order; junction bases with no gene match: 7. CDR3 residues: CASSRGGGTNEQFF. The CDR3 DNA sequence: TGTGCCAGCAGCAGGGGCGGGGGGACGAATGAGCAGTTCTTC.

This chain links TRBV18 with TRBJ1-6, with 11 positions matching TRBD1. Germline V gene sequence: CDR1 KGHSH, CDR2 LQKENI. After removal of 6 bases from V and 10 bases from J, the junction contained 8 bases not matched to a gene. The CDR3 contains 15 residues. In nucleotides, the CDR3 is TGTGCCAGCTCGTCCGGGGGACAGGGGGGGTCACCCCTCCACTTT. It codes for CASSSGGQGGSPLHF.

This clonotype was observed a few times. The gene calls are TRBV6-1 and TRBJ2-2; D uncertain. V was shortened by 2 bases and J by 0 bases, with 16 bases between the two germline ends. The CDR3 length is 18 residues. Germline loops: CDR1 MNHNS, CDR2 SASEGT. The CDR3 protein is CASSEFIGRNPNTGELFF. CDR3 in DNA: TGTGCCAGCAGTGAATTTATAGGCCGAAATCCGAACACCGGGGAGCTGTTTTTT.

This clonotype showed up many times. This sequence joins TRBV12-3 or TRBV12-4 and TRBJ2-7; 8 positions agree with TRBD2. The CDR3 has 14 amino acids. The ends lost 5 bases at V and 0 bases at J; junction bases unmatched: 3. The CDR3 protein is CASSPGGSSYEQYF. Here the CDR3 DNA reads TGTGCCAGCAGTCCGGGGGGGAGCTCCTACGAGCAGTACTTC.

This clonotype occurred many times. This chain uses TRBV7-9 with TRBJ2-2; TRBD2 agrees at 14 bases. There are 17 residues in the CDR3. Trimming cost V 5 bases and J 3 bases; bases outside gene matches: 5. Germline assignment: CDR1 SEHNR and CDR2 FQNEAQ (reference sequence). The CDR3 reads CASSRGLAGGYTGELFF. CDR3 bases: TGTGCCAGCAGCCGCGGACTAGCGGGGGGCTACACCGGGGAGCTGTTTTTT.

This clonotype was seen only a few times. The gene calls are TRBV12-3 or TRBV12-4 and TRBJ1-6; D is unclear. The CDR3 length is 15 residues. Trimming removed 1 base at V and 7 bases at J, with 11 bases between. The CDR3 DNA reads TGTGCCAGCAGTTTAGACTCCGAGGAGAATTCACCCCTCCACTTT. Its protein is CASSLDSEENSPLHF.

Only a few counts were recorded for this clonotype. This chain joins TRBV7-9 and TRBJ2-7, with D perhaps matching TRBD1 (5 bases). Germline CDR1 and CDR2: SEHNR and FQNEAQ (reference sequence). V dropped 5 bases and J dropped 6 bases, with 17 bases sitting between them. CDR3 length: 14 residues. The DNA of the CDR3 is TGTGCCAGCAGCCCTAAGGGGCCCAGTGGCGAGCAGTACGTC. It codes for CASSPKGPSGEQYV.

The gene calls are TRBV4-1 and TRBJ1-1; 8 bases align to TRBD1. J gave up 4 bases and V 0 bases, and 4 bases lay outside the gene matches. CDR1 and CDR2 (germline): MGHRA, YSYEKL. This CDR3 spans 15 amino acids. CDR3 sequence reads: CASSQDRGLSTEAFF. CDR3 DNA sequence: TGCGCCAGCAGCCAAGACAGGGGGCTAAGCACTGAAGCTTTCTTT.

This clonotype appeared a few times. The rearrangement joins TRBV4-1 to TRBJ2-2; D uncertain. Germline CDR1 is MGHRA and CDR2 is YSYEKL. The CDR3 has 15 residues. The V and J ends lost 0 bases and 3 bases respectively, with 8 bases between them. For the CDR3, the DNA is TGCGCCAGCAGCCAAGATACCACATACACCGGGGAGCTGTTTTTT. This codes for CASSQDTTYTGELFF.